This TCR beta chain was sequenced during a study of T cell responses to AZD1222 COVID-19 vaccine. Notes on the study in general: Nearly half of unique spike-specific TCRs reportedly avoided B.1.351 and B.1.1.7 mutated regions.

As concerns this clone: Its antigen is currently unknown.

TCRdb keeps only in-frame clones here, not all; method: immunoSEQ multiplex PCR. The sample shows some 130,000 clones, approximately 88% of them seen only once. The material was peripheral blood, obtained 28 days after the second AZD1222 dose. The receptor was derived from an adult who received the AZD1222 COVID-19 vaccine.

CDR3 amino acids: CASSGRGGKSYNSPLHF. The CDR3 coding sequence is TGCGCCAGCAGTGGGCGCGGGGGGAAATCCTATAATTCACCCCTCCACTTT. The V gene is TRBV10-1, the J gene TRBJ1-6; a possible D gene is TRBD1 (5 bases). Germline CDR1 reads WNHNN; CDR2 reads SYGVQD (reference sequence). Trimming stripped 4 bases from V and 1 base from J, with 14 bases between. This CDR3 contains 17 residues.